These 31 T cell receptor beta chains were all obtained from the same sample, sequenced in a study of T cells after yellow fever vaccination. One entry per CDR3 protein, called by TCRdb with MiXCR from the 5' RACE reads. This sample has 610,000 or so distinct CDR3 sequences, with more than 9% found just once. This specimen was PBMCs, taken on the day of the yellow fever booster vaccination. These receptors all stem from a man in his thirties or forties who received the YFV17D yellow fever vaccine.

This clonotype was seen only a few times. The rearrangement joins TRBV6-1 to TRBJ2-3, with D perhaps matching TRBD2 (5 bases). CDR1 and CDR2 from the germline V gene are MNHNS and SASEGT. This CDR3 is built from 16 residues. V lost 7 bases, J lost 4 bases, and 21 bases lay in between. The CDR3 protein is CASTLPVRDRPDTQYF. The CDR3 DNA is TGTGCCAGCACCTTACCGGTCCGGGATCGTCCAGATACGCAGTATTTT.

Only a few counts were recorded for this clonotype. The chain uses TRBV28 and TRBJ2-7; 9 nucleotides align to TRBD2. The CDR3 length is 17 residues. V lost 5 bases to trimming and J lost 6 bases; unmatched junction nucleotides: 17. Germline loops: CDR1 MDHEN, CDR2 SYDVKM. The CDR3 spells CASSPPGGLAGVVEQYF. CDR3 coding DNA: TGTGCCAGCAGTCCCCCCGGGGGATTAGCGGGAGTGGTCGAGCAGTACTTC.

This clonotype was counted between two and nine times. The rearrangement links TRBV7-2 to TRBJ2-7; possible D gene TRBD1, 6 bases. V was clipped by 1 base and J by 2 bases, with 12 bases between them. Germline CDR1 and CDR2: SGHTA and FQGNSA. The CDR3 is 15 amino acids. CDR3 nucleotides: TGTGCCAGCAGCTTAGTGCAGGGGTGGGCCTACGAGCAGTACTTC. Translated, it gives CASSLVQGWAYEQYF.

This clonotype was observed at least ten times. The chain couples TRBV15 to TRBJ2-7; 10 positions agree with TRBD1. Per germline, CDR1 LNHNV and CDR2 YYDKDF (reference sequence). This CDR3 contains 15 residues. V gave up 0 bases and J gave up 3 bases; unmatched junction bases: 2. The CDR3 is CATSRDRTGGYEQYF. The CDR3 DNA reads TGTGCCACCAGCAGAGATCGGACAGGGGGCTACGAGCAGTACTTC.

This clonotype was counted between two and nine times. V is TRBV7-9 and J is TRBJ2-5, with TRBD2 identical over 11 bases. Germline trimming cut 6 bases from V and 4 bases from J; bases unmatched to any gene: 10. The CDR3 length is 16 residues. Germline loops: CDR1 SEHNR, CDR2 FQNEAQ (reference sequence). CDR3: CASSFTSGRGGETQYF. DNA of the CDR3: TGTGCCAGCAGTTTCACTAGCGGGAGAGGTGGAGAGACCCAGTACTTC. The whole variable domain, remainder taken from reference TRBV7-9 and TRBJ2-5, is DTGVSQNPRHKITKRGQNVTFRCDPISEHNRLYWYRQTLGQGPEFLTYFQNEAQLEKSRLLSDRFSAERPKGSFSTLEIQRTEQGDSAMYLCASSFTSGRGGETQYFGPGTRLLVL.

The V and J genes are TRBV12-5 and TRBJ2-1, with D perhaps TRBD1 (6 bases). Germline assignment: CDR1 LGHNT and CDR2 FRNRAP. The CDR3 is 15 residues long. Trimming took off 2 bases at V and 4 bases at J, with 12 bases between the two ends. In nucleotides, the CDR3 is TGTGCTAGTGGTTTGTTTCGAGGACAGTACAATGAGCAGTTCTTC. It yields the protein CASGLFRGQYNEQFF.

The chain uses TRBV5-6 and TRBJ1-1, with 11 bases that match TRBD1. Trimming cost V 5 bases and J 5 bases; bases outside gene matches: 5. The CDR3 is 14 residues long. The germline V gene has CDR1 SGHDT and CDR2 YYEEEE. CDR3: CASRVGTGGTEAFF. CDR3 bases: TGTGCCAGCAGGGTAGGGACAGGGGGTACTGAAGCTTTCTTT.

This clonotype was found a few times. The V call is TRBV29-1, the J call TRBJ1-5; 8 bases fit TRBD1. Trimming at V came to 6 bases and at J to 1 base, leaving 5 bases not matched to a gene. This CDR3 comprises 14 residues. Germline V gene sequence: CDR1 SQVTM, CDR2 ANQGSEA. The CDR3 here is CSVAGQGSNQPQHF. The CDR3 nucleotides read TGCAGCGTCGCCGGACAGGGCAGCAATCAGCCCCAGCATTTT.

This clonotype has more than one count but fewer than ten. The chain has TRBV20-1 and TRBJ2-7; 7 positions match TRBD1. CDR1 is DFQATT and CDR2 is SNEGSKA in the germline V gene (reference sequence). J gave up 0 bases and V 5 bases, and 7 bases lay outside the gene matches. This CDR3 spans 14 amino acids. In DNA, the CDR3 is TGCAGTGCTGTGCCGGGACAGAACTCCTACGAGCAGTACTTC. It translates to CSAVPGQNSYEQYF.

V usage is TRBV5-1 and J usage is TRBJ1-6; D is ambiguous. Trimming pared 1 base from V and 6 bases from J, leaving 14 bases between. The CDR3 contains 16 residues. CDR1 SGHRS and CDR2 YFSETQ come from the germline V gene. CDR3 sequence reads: CASSLSGIHPNSPLHF. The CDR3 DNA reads TGCGCCAGCAGCTTGTCGGGGATACACCCTAATTCACCCCTCCACTTT.

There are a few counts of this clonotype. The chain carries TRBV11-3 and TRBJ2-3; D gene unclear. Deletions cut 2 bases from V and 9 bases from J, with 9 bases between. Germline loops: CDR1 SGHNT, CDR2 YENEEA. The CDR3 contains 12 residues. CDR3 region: CASSLKPKTQYF. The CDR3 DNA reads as TGTGCCAGCAGCTTAAAACCAAAGACGCAGTATTTT.

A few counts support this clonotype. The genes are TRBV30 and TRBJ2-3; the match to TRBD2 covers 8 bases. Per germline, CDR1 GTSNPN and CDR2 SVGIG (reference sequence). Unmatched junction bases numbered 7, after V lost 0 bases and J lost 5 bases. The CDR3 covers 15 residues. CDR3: CAWSVMAGGGDTQYF. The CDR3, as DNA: TGTGCCTGGAGTGTTATGGCGGGAGGTGGAGATACGCAGTATTTT. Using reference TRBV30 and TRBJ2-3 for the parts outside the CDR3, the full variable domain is SQTIHQWPATLVQPVGSPLSLECTVEGTSNPNLYWYRQAAGRGLQLLFYSVGIGQISSEVPQNLSASRPQDRQFILSSKKLLLSDSGFYLCAWSVMAGGGDTQYFGPGTRLTVL.

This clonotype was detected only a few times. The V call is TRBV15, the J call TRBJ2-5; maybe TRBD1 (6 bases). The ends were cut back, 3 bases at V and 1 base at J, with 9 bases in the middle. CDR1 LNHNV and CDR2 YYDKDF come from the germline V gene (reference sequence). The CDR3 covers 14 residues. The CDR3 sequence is CATSRDSLQETQYF. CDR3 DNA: TGTGCCACCAGCAGGGACAGTCTCCAAGAGACCCAGTACTTC.

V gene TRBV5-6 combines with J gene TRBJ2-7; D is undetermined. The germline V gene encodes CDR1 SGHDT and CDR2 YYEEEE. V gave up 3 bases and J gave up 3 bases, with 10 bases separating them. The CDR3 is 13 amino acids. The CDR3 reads CASSSNHIYEQYF. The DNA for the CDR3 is TGTGCCAGCAGCTCGAACCACATCTACGAGCAGTACTTC.

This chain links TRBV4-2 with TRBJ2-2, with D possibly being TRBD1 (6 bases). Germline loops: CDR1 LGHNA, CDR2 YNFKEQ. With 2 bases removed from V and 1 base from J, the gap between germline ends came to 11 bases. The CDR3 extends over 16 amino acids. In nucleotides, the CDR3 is TGTGCCAGCAGCCAATCAGGGGCTAAGAACACCGGGGAGCTGTTTTTT. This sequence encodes CASSQSGAKNTGELFF.

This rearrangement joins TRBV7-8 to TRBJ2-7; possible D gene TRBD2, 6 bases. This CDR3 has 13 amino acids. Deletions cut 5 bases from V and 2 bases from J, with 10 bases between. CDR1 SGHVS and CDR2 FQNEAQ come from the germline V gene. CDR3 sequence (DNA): TGTGCCAGCAGCCGCGGGACTCCCTACGAGCAGTACTTC. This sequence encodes CASSRGTPYEQYF.

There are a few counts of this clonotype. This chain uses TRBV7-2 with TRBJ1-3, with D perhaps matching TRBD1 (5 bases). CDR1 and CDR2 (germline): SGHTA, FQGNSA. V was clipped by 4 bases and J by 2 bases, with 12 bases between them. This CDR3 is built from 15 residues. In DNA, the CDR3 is TGTGCCAGCAGCTCAGGCCTAGGGGCTGGAAACACCATATATTTT. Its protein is CASSSGLGAGNTIYF.

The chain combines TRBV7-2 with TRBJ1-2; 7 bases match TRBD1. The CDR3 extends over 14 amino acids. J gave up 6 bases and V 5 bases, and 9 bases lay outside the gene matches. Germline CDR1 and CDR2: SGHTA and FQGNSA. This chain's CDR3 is CASSPGQVPDGYTF. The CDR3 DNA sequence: TGTGCCAGCAGCCCTGGACAGGTTCCAGATGGCTACACCTTC.

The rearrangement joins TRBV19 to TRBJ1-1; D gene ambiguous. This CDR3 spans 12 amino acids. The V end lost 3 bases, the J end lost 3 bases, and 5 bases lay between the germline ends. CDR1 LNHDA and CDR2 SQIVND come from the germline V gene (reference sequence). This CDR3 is CASSILDTEAFF. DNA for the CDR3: TGTGCCAGTAGTATTCTCGACACTGAAGCTTTCTTT.

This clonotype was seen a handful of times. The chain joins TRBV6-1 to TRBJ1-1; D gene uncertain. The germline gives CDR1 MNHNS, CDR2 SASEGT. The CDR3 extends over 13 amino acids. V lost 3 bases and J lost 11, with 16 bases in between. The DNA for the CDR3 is TGTGCCAGCAGTGATCCCTCCCCAGGAACTGCTTTCTTT. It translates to CASSDPSPGTAFF.

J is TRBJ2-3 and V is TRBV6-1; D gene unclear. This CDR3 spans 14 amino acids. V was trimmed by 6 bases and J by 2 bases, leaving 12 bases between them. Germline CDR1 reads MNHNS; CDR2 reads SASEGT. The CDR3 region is CASRTRANTDTQYF. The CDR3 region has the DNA TGTGCCAGCAGGACACGGGCCAACACAGATACGCAGTATTTT.

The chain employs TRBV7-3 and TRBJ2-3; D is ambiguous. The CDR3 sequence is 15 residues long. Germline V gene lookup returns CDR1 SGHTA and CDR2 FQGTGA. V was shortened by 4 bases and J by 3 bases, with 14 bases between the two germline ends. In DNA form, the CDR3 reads TGTGCCAGCAGCTCCATCTACTCAAGGACAGATACGCAGTATTTT. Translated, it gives CASSSIYSRTDTQYF.

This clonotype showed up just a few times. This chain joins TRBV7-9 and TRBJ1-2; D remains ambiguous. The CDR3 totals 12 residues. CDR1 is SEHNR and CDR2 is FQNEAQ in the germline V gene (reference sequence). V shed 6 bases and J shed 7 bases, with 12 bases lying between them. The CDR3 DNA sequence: TGTGCCAGCAGGAACGATCCAGGTGGCTACACCTTC. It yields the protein CASRNDPGGYTF.

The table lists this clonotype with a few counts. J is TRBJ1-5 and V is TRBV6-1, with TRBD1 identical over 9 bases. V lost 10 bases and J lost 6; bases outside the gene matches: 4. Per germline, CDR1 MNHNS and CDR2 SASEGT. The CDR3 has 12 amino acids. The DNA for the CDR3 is TGTGCCATTCGACAGGGGGGTCAGCCCCAGCATTTT. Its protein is CAIRQGGQPQHF.

The DNA of the CDR3 is TGTGCCAGCAGCCCCGGACTAGCGGCCTCGGGCGAGCAGTACTTC. This gives the protein CASSPGLAASGEQYF. The genes are TRBV7-9 and TRBJ2-7; 10 bases are shared with TRBD2. The germline CDR1 and CDR2 sequences are SEHNR and FQNEAQ (reference sequence). After removal of 5 bases from V and 6 bases from J, the junction contained 10 bases not matched to a gene. This CDR3 has 15 amino acids.

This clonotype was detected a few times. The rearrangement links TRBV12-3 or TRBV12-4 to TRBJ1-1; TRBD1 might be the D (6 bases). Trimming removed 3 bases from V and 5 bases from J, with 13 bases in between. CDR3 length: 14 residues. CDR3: CASSLRGDRTEAFF. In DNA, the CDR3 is TGTGCCAGCAGTTTGCGGGGCGACAGGACTGAAGCTTTCTTT.

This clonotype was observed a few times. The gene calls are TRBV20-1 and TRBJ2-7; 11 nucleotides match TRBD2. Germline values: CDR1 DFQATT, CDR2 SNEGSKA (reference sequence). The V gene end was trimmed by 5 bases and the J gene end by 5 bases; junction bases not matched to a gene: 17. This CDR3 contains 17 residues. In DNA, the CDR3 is TGCAGTGCTTCCGACCCCTCAACTAGCGGGAGACTAAACGAGCAGTACTTC. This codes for CSASDPSTSGRLNEQYF.

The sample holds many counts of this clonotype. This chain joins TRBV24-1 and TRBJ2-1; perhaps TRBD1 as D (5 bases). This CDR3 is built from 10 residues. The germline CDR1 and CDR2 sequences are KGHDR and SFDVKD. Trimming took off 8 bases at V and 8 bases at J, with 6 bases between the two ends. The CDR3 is CATKGHEQFF. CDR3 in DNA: TGTGCCACCAAGGGGCATGAGCAGTTCTTC.

For the CDR3, the DNA is TGTGCCAGCTCACCCCAACTCGGGGGCTACACCTTC. Its translation is CASSPQLGGYTF. The chain employs TRBV18 and TRBJ1-2; no clear D. Per the germline V gene, CDR1 is KGHSH and CDR2 is LQKENI. Trimming stripped 3 bases from V and 8 bases from J, with 10 bases between. This CDR3 is 12 amino acids long.

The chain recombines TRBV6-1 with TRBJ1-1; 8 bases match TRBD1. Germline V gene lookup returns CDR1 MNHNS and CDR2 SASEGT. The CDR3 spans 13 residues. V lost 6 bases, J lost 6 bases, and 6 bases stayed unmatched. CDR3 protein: CASRRPGQAEAFF. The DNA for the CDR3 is TGTGCCAGCAGACGGCCGGGACAGGCTGAAGCTTTCTTT.

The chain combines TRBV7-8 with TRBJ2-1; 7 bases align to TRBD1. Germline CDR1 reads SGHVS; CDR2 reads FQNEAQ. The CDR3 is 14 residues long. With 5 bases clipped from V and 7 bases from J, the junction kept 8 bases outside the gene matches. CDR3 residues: CASSSRDSGNEQFF. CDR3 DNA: TGTGCCAGCAGCAGCAGGGACAGTGGAAATGAGCAGTTCTTC.